The clone carrying this TCR beta chain was found a few times. Antigen: not known. The data originate from a study of cytomegalovirus exposure and HLA in healthy donors. Broader study findings: The study designated 150 to 200 TCR beta chains cytomegalovirus-associated.

Produced via immunoSEQ multiplex PCR; TCRdb's table is partial and in-frame only. The sample carries 160,000 or so clones, approximately 88% recorded once. Germline V CDR1 and CDR2: SQVTM, ANQGSEA. Deletions cut 7 bases from V and 0 bases from J, with 16 bases between. This CDR3 is built from 16 residues. J is TRBJ2-6 and V is TRBV29-1; a weak D match, TRBD1 (5 bases). The clonotype comes from a man in his thirties or forties in good health and CMV-seropositive. The sample consisted of PBMCs. The CDR3 is CSDFRASDSGANVLTF. CDR3 coding DNA: TGCAGCGACTTCAGGGCCTCCGACTCTGGGGCCAACGTCCTGACTTTC.